Sequencing of this T cell receptor (beta chain) was carried out in a study of long-term antiretroviral therapy in people with HIV. Sequencing used immunoSEQ v3.0 at survey level. Per-sample targets for sequencing were roughly 35,000-55,000 T-cell genomes. This table comes from immunoSEQ multiplex PCR, and its TCRdb copy is limited to in-frame clones, with some not included. The sample records about 28,000 clones, roughly 96% being singletons. The CDR3 has 13 amino acids. Trimming took 3 bases from V and 0 from J, leaving 7 bases between them. Germline V gives CDR1 SGDLS, CDR2 YYNGEE. V and J are TRBV9 and TRBJ2-7, with D perhaps assigned TRBD1 or TRBD2 (5 bases each). The material was unsorted PBMCs, obtained 6 to 6.5 years after starting antiretroviral therapy. This clonotype was sampled from a young man with HIV. CDR3 protein: CASSGGSSYEQYF. The CDR3 nucleotides are TGTGCCAGCAGCGGGGGGAGCTCCTACGAGCAGTACTTC.